This TCR beta chain is from a study of graft-versus-host responses after intestinal transplantation. Overall study context: After anti-thymocyte globulin induction, recipients took tacrolimus and steroids for around three years. Study-wide points: Within allografts, high graft-versus-host to host-versus-graft clonal ratios were seen among patients with graft-donor T cell macrochimerism.

The ends were cut back, 7 bases at V and 1 base at J, with 8 bases in the middle. The CDR3 loop spans 13 amino acids. Germline V lookup: CDR1 MNHNY, CDR2 SVGAGI (reference sequence). About this clone itself: Its antigen remains unidentified.

Assay used: immunoSEQ multiplex PCR; TCRdb lists only in-frame clones, some missing. The sample shows roughly 100,000 clones, over 75% of them seen only once. This TCR was sampled from a human donor who received an intestinal transplant. The starting material was unstimulated CD4+ T cells sorted from spleen or lymph node cells, obtained before intestinal transplant. The V and J genes are TRBV6-6 and TRBJ1-5; D remains ambiguous. For the CDR3, the DNA is TGTGCCAGCATGTTGGGGAGCAATCAGCCCCAGCATTTT. Its protein product is CASMLGSNQPQHF.